This is a list of T cell receptor beta chains from one sample in a study of OX40 agonist ivuxolimab in advanced cancers. The repertoire was sequenced with immunoSEQ multiplex PCR; TCRdb's copy has only in-frame clones and lacks some. The data contain approximately 31,000 clones, about three quarters of them singletons. Sequenced material: CD4+ or CD8+ T cells sorted from blood, taken in a trial of the OX40 agonist ivuxolimab. These receptors all come from an adult with an advanced solid tumor such as melanoma, head and neck, liver or kidney cancer. The CDR3 runs from the conserved cysteine through the conserved F or W. The D gene is left open where the match is weak. A clone size is listed for some rows: how often the clone was seen (once, few, many), or a class if it is expanded.

-	TRBV19	-	TRBJ1-2	CASSRTAANYGYTF	TGTGCCAGTAGTAGGACGGCAGCTAACTATGGCTACACCTTC
few	TRBV29-1	TRBD1	TRBJ2-7	CSAVGPGQGAYEQYF	TGCAGCGCGGTGGGCCCGGGACAGGGTGCCTACGAGCAGTACTTC
-	TRBV5-6	-	TRBJ2-5	CASSQLEGGQETQYF	TGTGCCAGCAGCCAACTTGAGGGGGGCCAAGAGACCCAGTACTTC
-	TRBV30	TRBD1	TRBJ1-4	CAWSPAGGKLFF	TGTGCCTGGAGTCCAGCAGGGGGAAAACTGTTTTTT
medium-sized	TRBV4-1	-	TRBJ2-5	CASSPYPQGPRETQYF	TGCGCCAGCAGCCCCTACCCCCAAGGTCCCAGGGAGACCCAGTACTTC
once	TRBV20-1	-	TRBJ2-1	CSARAYEQFF	TGCAGTGCTCGGGCATATGAGCAGTTCTTC
-	TRBV19	-	TRBJ2-1	CATRARGAGVYEQFF	TGTGCCACCCGGGCCCGGGGGGCAGGGGTGTATGAGCAGTTCTTC
-	TRBV6-5	-	TRBJ1-2	CASSYSRGGYTF	TGTGCCAGCAGTTACTCGAGGGGTGGCTACACCTTC
-	TRBV28	-	TRBJ1-2	CASSSGLFNYGYTF	TGTGCCAGCAGTTCGGGATTATTTAACTATGGCTACACCTTC
-	TRBV30	TRBD1	TRBJ2-7	CAWSGGTGGYEQYF	TGTGCCTGGAGTGGCGGGACAGGGGGCTACGAGCAGTACTTC
-	TRBV5-1	TRBD2	TRBJ2-7	CASSLVPSGGLSSYEQYF	TGCGCCAGCAGCTTGGTTCCTAGCGGGGGTTTGAGTTCCTACGAGCAGTACTTC
-	TRBV2	-	TRBJ2-2	CASRNNTANTGELFF	TGTGCCAGCCGGAATAACACAGCGAACACCGGGGAGCTGTTTTTT
-	TRBV11-2	-	TRBJ2-2	CASGWGWDTGELFF	TGTGCCAGCGGCTGGGGGTGGGACACCGGGGAGCTGTTTTTT
-	TRBV5-1	-	TRBJ2-2	CASSDRIPNTGELFF	TGCGCCAGCAGCGACAGGATCCCGAACACCGGGGAGCTGTTTTTT
-	TRBV5-1	-	TRBJ1-4	CASSPQGEKLFF	TGCGCCAGCAGCCCACAAGGCGAAAAACTGTTTTTT
-	TRBV27	TRBD2	TRBJ2-5	CASSRGTSGQETQYF	TGTGCCAGCAGCCGCGGGACTAGCGGCCAAGAGACCCAGTACTTC
-	TRBV28	TRBD1	TRBJ1-6	CASSSRTGRNSPLHF	TGTGCCAGCAGTTCCCGGACAGGGAGGAATTCACCCCTCCACTTT
-	TRBV27	TRBD2	TRBJ2-2	CASSTQRGGFAGELFF	TGTGCCAGCAGTACGCAGCGGGGGGGCTTCGCCGGGGAGCTGTTTTTT
few	TRBV18	-	TRBJ2-1	CASSPSKTPYEQFF	TGTGCCAGCTCACCATCAAAAACCCCCTATGAGCAGTTCTTC
-	TRBV7-2	TRBD2	TRBJ2-3	CASSFLAGGQTRTDTQYF	TGTGCCAGCAGCTTTCTAGCGGGGGGACAGACGCGGACAGATACGCAGTATTTT
-	TRBV7-2	-	TRBJ2-7	CASSPTSLEQYF	TGTGCCAGCAGCCCCACTAGCCTCGAGCAGTACTTC
-	TRBV7-9	TRBD2	TRBJ2-2	CASSSTLRTSTNTGELFF	TGTGCCAGCAGCTCCACGCTAAGGACTAGTACGAACACCGGGGAGCTGTTTTTT
few	TRBV19	TRBD2	TRBJ2-5	CASSIGGLAGLETQYF	TGTGCCAGTAGTATCGGGGGACTAGCGGGGTTAGAGACCCAGTACTTC
once	TRBV5-6	-	TRBJ1-1	CASSLHQEAFF	TGTGCCAGCAGTCTTCACCAGGAAGCTTTCTTT
-	TRBV4-1	TRBD1	TRBJ2-2	CASSQAASGQVPGELFF	TGCGCCAGCAGCCAAGCAGCTTCGGGACAGGTCCCCGGGGAGCTGTTTTTT
-	TRBV5-1	-	TRBJ1-2	CASSLGEYGYTF	TGCGCCAGCAGCTTGGGGGAATATGGCTACACCTTC
-	TRBV5-6	-	TRBJ1-1	CASSPSAGGLRAFF	TGTGCCAGCAGCCCATCCGCTGGGGGACTAAGGGCTTTCTTT
-	TRBV4-2	-	TRBJ1-3	CASSQVLWWDTIYF	TGTGCCAGCAGCCAAGTTTTGTGGTGGGACACCATATATTTT
-	TRBV9	-	TRBJ2-7	CASSVVAVSYEQYF	TGTGCCAGCAGCGTAGTGGCAGTATCCTACGAGCAGTACTTC
-	TRBV5-6	-	TRBJ1-6	CASSLVAGANSPLHF	TGTGCCAGCAGCTTGGTAGCGGGGGCGAATTCACCCCTCCACTTT
-	TRBV2	TRBD2	TRBJ2-3	CASSEGTSDTDTQYF	TGTGCCAGCAGTGAGGGGACTAGCGACACAGATACGCAGTATTTT
once	TRBV7-9	-	TRBJ2-7	CASSFREIYEQYF	TGTGCCAGCAGCTTCAGGGAAATCTACGAGCAGTACTTC
-	TRBV7-9	-	TRBJ2-3	CASSSTDTQYF	TGTGCCAGCAGCTCCACAGATACGCAGTATTTT
few	TRBV10-3	-	TRBJ1-1	CAISVGTSEAFF	TGTGCCATCAGTGTCGGGACAAGCGAAGCTTTCTTT
few	TRBV5-6	-	TRBJ2-2	CASSLGHVLVGELFF	TGTGCCAGCAGCTTGGGACATGTCTTGGTCGGGGAGCTGTTTTTT
-	TRBV6-1	-	TRBJ2-1	CASRDLNEQFF	TGTGCCAGCAGGGACCTCAATGAGCAGTTCTTC
-	TRBV29-1	TRBD2	TRBJ2-1	CSVELAGGYNEQFF	TGCAGCGTGGAACTAGCGGGGGGGTACAATGAGCAGTTCTTC
-	TRBV5-8	-	TRBJ2-7	CASSTGFWTESYEQYF	TGTGCCAGCAGCACGGGTTTCTGGACAGAATCCTACGAGCAGTACTTC
once	TRBV12-5	-	TRBJ2-3	CASGLVPPNTQYF	TGTGCTAGTGGTTTGGTCCCCCCCAATACGCAGTATTTT
once	TRBV18	TRBD2	TRBJ2-5	CASSRGLSGVGQETQYF	TGTGCCAGCTCACGCGGACTAAGCGGGGTAGGGCAAGAGACCCAGTACTTC
-	TRBV28	-	TRBJ1-2	CASSPSTFYGYTF	TGTGCCAGCAGTCCTTCGACATTCTATGGCTACACCTTC
-	TRBV2	-	TRBJ2-2	CASSEAYTGELFF	TGTGCCAGCAGTGAAGCCTACACCGGGGAGCTGTTTTTT
-	TRBV27	TRBD1	TRBJ1-1	CASSWDRGANTEAFF	TGTGCCAGCAGTTGGGACAGGGGTGCGAACACTGAAGCTTTCTTT
-	TRBV5-4	TRBD1	TRBJ2-5	CASSSDRGLGTQYF	TGTGCCAGCAGCTCAGACAGGGGGCTGGGGACCCAGTACTTC
-	TRBV25-1	-	TRBJ1-1	CASSSAGEWAFF	TGTGCCAGCAGTTCAGCGGGAGAGTGGGCTTTCTTT
-	TRBV18	-	TRBJ1-5	CASSPLWPWGQPQHF	TGTGCCAGCTCACCACTATGGCCTTGGGGTCAGCCCCAGCATTTT
-	TRBV27	-	TRBJ2-7	CASSKWGIYYEQYF	TGTGCCAGCAGTAAGTGGGGTATCTACTACGAGCAGTACTTC
once	TRBV10-3	-	TRBJ2-3	CASWATSTDTQYF	TGTGCCAGCTGGGCGACTAGCACAGATACGCAGTATTTT
few	TRBV4-2	-	TRBJ1-1	CASSQTGLEAFF	TGTGCCAGCAGCCAAACCGGGCTTGAAGCTTTCTTT
-	TRBV6-5	TRBD1	TRBJ2-1	CASSYLRTGSEQFF	TGTGCCAGCAGTTACCTTCGGACAGGGAGTGAGCAGTTCTTC
-	TRBV29-1	TRBD1	TRBJ1-2	CSVSQGNYGYTF	TGCAGCGTGTCACAGGGGAACTATGGCTACACCTTC
-	TRBV6-1	TRBD1	TRBJ1-4	CASRTGDAEKLFF	TGTGCCAGCAGAACAGGGGATGCGGAAAAACTGTTTTTT
-	TRBV7-9	-	TRBJ2-7	CASSFSGYEQYF	TGTGCCAGCAGCTTTTCGGGTTACGAGCAGTACTTC
-	TRBV7-9	-	TRBJ2-3	CASSVQSNTQYF	TGTGCCAGCAGCGTACAGTCAAATACGCAGTATTTT
once	TRBV27	-	TRBJ2-7	CASSLRRGYEQYF	TGTGCCAGCAGTTTACGCAGGGGCTACGAGCAGTACTTC
-	TRBV5-6	-	TRBJ2-2	CASSLFPGELFF	TGTGCCAGCAGCTTGTTTCCCGGGGAGCTGTTTTTT
-	TRBV27	TRBD2	TRBJ2-1	CASRGLGATNEQFF	TGTGCCAGCAGGGGACTAGGTGCCACTAATGAGCAGTTCTTC
few	TRBV5-1	-	TRBJ2-3	CASTLRDWNTDTQYF	TGCGCCAGCACCCTCAGGGACTGGAACACAGATACGCAGTATTTT
-	TRBV19	-	TRBJ1-5	CASGVESFSQPQHF	TGTGCCAGTGGTGTGGAGAGTTTTAGTCAGCCCCAGCATTTT
-	TRBV7-9	TRBD1	TRBJ2-5	CASSTTGGVETQYF	TGTGCCAGCAGCACTACAGGGGGCGTAGAGACCCAGTACTTC